The clone carrying this T cell receptor (beta chain) was picked up many times. No antigen is known for it. This sample stems from a study of response to subunit inactivated influenza vaccine. General study findings and limits: Each seasonal influenza vaccination recruits few new T cells, the authors suggested.

This CDR3 spans 18 amino acids. With 3 bases clipped from V and 2 bases from J, the junction kept 16 bases outside the gene matches. Germline CDR1 and CDR2: SGHAT and FQNNGV. Each CDR3 protein gets one entry after TCRdb re-called the RT-PCR reads with MiXCR. The table lists under 200,000 distinct CDR3 sequences, about 10% of them singletons. The chain uses TRBV11-2 and TRBJ2-7; 7 bases align to TRBD2. The sample was CD8+ T cells sorted from PBMCs, taken 23 months after vaccination. The receptor was isolated from a man between 45 and 75 years old who received an inactivated influenza vaccine. The CDR3 spells CASSFRLKIAGEAYEQYF. DNA for the CDR3: TGTGCCAGCAGCTTCAGGTTAAAGATTGCGGGAGAAGCCTACGAGCAGTACTTC.